This passage covers 27 T cell receptor beta chains from one sample sequenced in a study of blood T cell repertoires in COVID-19. Generated by immunoSEQ multiplex PCR, the TCRdb table keeps only in-frame clones and is missing some. The sample carries roughly 320,000 clones, 80% to 90% recorded once. The sample was PBMCs or T cells enriched from blood (not recorded which). Every receptor here comes from a young man who had recovered from COVID-19.

The rearrangement links TRBV3-1 (or the pseudogene TRBV3-2) to TRBJ1-3, with D possibly being TRBD1 (5 bases). Germline V gene data show CDR1 as LGHDT and CDR2 as YNNKEL (reference sequence). V was shortened by 4 bases and J by 4 bases, with 20 bases between the two germline ends. CDR3 size: 17 residues. The CDR3 DNA reads TGTGCCAGCAGCCCCGAAGGGGTACGGGCAGGGGGAAACACCATATATTTT. It encodes CASSPEGVRAGGNTIYF.

The table lists this clone with a few counts. V usage is TRBV3-1 (or the pseudogene TRBV3-2) and J usage is TRBJ2-2; no firm D call. CDR1 LGHDT and CDR2 YNNKEL come from the germline V gene (reference sequence). The CDR3 totals 14 residues. The V and J ends lost 1 base and 4 bases respectively, with 7 bases between them. CDR3 region: CASSQVQFTGELFF. The DNA of the CDR3 is TGTGCCAGCAGCCAAGTACAGTTCACCGGGGAGCTGTTTTTT.

This chain's CDR3 is CASSLDLGWGEGYTF. In DNA, the CDR3 is TGTGCCAGCAGCTTAGATTTGGGTTGGGGGGAGGGCTACACCTTC. The rearrangement uses TRBV7-2 and TRBJ1-2; D might be TRBD1 (5 bases). This CDR3 comprises 15 residues. Deletions cut 1 base from V and 8 bases from J, with 17 bases between. Germline values: CDR1 SGHTA, CDR2 FQGNSA.

This chain joins TRBV28 and TRBJ1-2; D unresolved. CDR3 length equals 11 residues. Germline V gives CDR1 MDHEN, CDR2 SYDVKM. Trimming took 11 bases from V and 3 from J, leaving 10 bases between them. The chain's CDR3 is CAPRRDYGYTF. CDR3 nucleotide sequence: TGTGCCCCACGGAGGGACTATGGCTACACCTTC.

Comment on this clone: In the same sample, other DNA sequences code for this CDR3. V gene TRBV18 combines with J gene TRBJ2-5, with 9 bases matching TRBD1. Germline V gives CDR1 KGHSH, CDR2 LQKENI. This CDR3 contains 13 residues. After removal of 3 bases from V and 5 bases from J, the junction contained 1 base not matched to a gene. CDR3 in DNA: TGTGCCAGCTCACCCGGGACAGGGGAGACCCAGTACTTC. Translation: CASSPGTGETQYF.

The chain carries TRBV10-3 and TRBJ1-1, with unresolved D. V was cut by 8 bases and J by 5 bases, with 24 bases left in between. The germline V gene has CDR1 ENHRY and CDR2 SYGVKD. The CDR3 covers 16 residues. The CDR3 DNA sequence: TGTGCCATCTCAGCCGGGAAGGGTTTAGGAAAAACTGAAGCTTTCTTT. This codes for CAISAGKGLGKTEAFF.

This sequence joins TRBV2 and TRBJ2-1, with D maybe TRBD1 (5 bases). Trimming pared 7 bases from V and 3 bases from J, leaving 16 bases between. This CDR3 spans 15 amino acids. The germline V gene has CDR1 SNHLY and CDR2 FYNNEI. The CDR3 coding sequence is TGTGCCAGCACTCCACAGGTCGGCTTCTACAATGAGCAGTTCTTC. Its protein is CASTPQVGFYNEQFF.

The chain employs TRBV5-1 and TRBJ1-3; 7 bases map to TRBD1. This CDR3 comprises 18 residues. Germline CDR1 SGHRS, CDR2 YFSETQ. The junction had 13 bases not matched to a gene; V was cut back by 4 bases and J by 0 bases. The CDR3 nucleotides are TGCGCCAGCAGCCCCGACCCACAGGGGCGCTACTCTGGAAACACCATATATTTT. Residues: CASSPDPQGRYSGNTIYF. The whole variable domain, remainder taken from reference TRBV5-1 and TRBJ1-3, is KAGVTQTPRYLIKTRGQQVTLSCSPISGHRSVSWYQQTPGQGLQFLFEYFSETQRNKGNFPGRFSGRQFSNSRSEMNVSTLELGDSALYLCASSPDPQGRYSGNTIYFGEGSWLTVV.

The chain links TRBV6-5 to TRBJ1-1; 9 positions agree with TRBD1. The CDR3 covers 15 residues. CDR1 is MNHEY and CDR2 is SVGAGI in the germline V gene. V shed 2 bases, J shed 0 bases, and the junction held 1 base outside the gene matches. DNA of the CDR3: TGTGCCAGCAGTTACGGGACAGGGCTGAACACTGAAGCTTTCTTT. Translated: CASSYGTGLNTEAFF.

This chain uses TRBV18 with TRBJ2-5; D may be TRBD2 (6 bases). V gave up 3 bases and J gave up 4 bases, with 12 bases separating them. This CDR3 is 14 amino acids long. Germline loops: CDR1 KGHSH, CDR2 LQKENI. The chain's CDR3 is CASSPDGRSETQYF. The CDR3 nucleotides read TGTGCCAGCTCACCTGATGGGAGGTCAGAGACCCAGTACTTC.

The genes are TRBV5-1 and TRBJ1-1, with D possibly TRBD1 on 5 matching bases. Germline V CDR1 and CDR2: SGHRS, YFSETQ. The CDR3 totals 15 residues. Trimming took off 4 bases at V and 1 base at J, with 14 bases between the two ends. The CDR3 bases are TGCGCCAGCAGCGGCTGGGGCTCGGGGAACACTGAAGCTTTCTTT. Protein sequence: CASSGWGSGNTEAFF.

This clone is a singleton in its sample. This sequence joins TRBV27 and TRBJ1-5; possible D gene TRBD1, 5 bases. The CDR3 length is 16 residues. With 6 bases removed from V and 6 bases from J, the gap between germline ends came to 21 bases. Germline V gene data show CDR1 as MNHEY and CDR2 as SMNVEV (reference sequence). CDR3 in DNA: TGTGCCAGCAGCTCCCTGGACACCCTTTTAGGTCAGCCCCAGCATTTT. The encoded protein is CASSSLDTLLGQPQHF.

The rearrangement joins TRBV7-9 to TRBJ1-1; D call uncertain. Per germline, CDR1 SEHNR and CDR2 FQNEAQ (reference sequence). The ends were cut back, 3 bases at V and 7 bases at J, with 12 bases in the middle. CDR3 size: 13 residues. CDR3 bases: TGTGCCAGCAGCTTTATACACGGAGATGAAGCTTTCTTT. It codes for CASSFIHGDEAFF.

The CDR3: CATSRAITTSLAGGGDEQFF. For the CDR3, the DNA is TGTGCCACCAGCAGAGCGATCACCACCTCGCTAGCGGGGGGTGGGGATGAGCAGTTCTTC. V usage is TRBV15 and J usage is TRBJ2-1, with 11 bases matching TRBD2. CDR3 length: 20 amino acids. The V gene's germline CDR1 is LNHNV and CDR2 YYDKDF (reference sequence). Germline trimming cut 1 base from V and 8 bases from J; bases unmatched to any gene: 19.

The CDR3 region has the DNA TGCGCCAGCAGCTTTACAGGAGTTTTGGAAAACATTCAGTACTTC. Protein: CASSFTGVLENIQYF. This chain joins TRBV5-1 and TRBJ2-4; a possible D gene is TRBD1 (5 bases). This CDR3 comprises 15 residues. V dropped 2 bases and J dropped 5 bases, with 14 bases sitting between them. Germline V gives CDR1 SGHRS, CDR2 YFSETQ.

The chain has TRBV18 and TRBJ2-1; perhaps TRBD1 as D (6 bases). Trimming pared 3 bases from V and 3 bases from J, leaving 12 bases between. The CDR3 has 15 residues. Germline V CDR1 and CDR2: KGHSH, LQKENI. In nucleotides, the CDR3 is TGTGCCAGCTCACCTGGGACAAAACTCTACAATGAGCAGTTCTTC. Protein: CASSPGTKLYNEQFF.

The rearrangement uses TRBV11-3 and TRBJ1-3, with D unresolved. Trimming cost V 2 bases and J 0 bases, with 11 bases left between them. This CDR3 region has 16 residues. CDR1 is SGHNT and CDR2 is YENEEA in the germline V gene. The CDR3 reads CASSLRLSRSGNTIYF. CDR3 nucleotides: TGTGCCAGCAGCTTACGATTGAGTCGCTCTGGAAACACCATATATTTT.

The chain combines TRBV19 with TRBJ1-1; perhaps TRBD1 as D (6 bases). CDR3 length: 14 residues. With 4 bases removed from V and 3 bases from J, the gap between germline ends came to 12 bases. Germline V gene data show CDR1 as LNHDA and CDR2 as SQIVND (reference sequence). This CDR3 reads CASSTAGVDTEAFF. The CDR3 region has the DNA TGTGCCAGTAGTACTGCAGGGGTGGACACTGAAGCTTTCTTT.

This clone was observed a single time. The chain's CDR3 is CASSQGGQRQETQYF. In DNA, the CDR3 is TGCGCCAGCAGCCAAGGAGGGCAGCGCCAAGAGACCCAGTACTTC. The chain is built from TRBV4-1 and TRBJ2-5; D is possibly TRBD2 (5 bases). V was trimmed by 1 base and J by 1 base, leaving 10 bases between them. CDR1 is MGHRA, CDR2 YSYEKL, per germline. The CDR3 runs to 15 residues.

This clone was seen repeatedly, ten times or more. The V and J genes are TRBV30 and TRBJ2-2, with TRBD1 identical over 7 bases. Trimming removed 3 bases from V and 0 bases from J; junction bases left unmatched: 4. CDR1 GTSNPN and CDR2 SVGIG come from the germline V gene (reference sequence). The CDR3 has 15 amino acids. CDR3 in amino acids: CAWRAGTANTGELFF. The CDR3 nucleotides read TGTGCCTGGAGGGCCGGGACAGCGAACACCGGGGAGCTGTTTTTT.

The CDR3, as DNA: TGTGCCAGCACCCCGATCTTGGGGGCGGCTGAAGCTTTCTTT. It translates to CASTPILGAAEAFF. The chain joins TRBV7-2 to TRBJ1-1; TRBD1 is a possible D gene (6 bases). V lost 7 bases, J lost 6 bases, and 18 bases lay in between. Germline V gives CDR1 SGHTA, CDR2 FQGNSA. The CDR3 contains 14 residues.

The V and J genes are TRBV9 and TRBJ2-7; TRBD2 is a possible D gene (5 bases). The CDR3 is made up of 14 amino acids. Trimming shortened V by 2 bases and J by 3 bases, and 12 bases separated the two germline ends. Germline V gene sequence: CDR1 SGDLS, CDR2 YYNGEE. Here the CDR3 reads CASSVGGRHYEQYF. The CDR3 bases are TGTGCCAGCAGCGTTGGAGGACGCCACTACGAGCAGTACTTC. Drawing the rest from reference TRBV9 and TRBJ2-7, the complete variable domain is DSGVTQTPKHLITATGQRVTLRCSPRSGDLSVYWYQQSLDQGLQFLIQYYNGEERAKGNILERFSAQQFPDLHSELNLSSLELGDSALYFCASSVGGRHYEQYFGPGTRLTVT.

The J gene is TRBJ1-1, the V gene TRBV18; maybe TRBD1 (6 bases). V was pared by 3 bases and J by 0 bases, with 11 bases between. This CDR3 spans 15 amino acids. Germline loops: CDR1 KGHSH, CDR2 LQKENI. The CDR3 DNA reads as TGTGCCAGCTCACCTTGGGACACCATGAACACTGAAGCTTTCTTT. Its translation is CASSPWDTMNTEAFF.

CDR3: CASSLARVTGSPYEQYF. CDR3 coding DNA: TGTGCCAGCAGCTTAGCCCGTGTCACAGGGAGCCCTTACGAGCAGTACTTC. The chain joins TRBV7-2 to TRBJ2-7, with D tentatively TRBD1 (6 bases). Germline V gene data show CDR1 as SGHTA and CDR2 as FQGNSA. The CDR3 runs 17 residues. The germline V and J ends were trimmed by 0 bases and 4 bases, with 19 bases remaining between them.

This clone was detected a few times. The rearrangement links TRBV7-9 to TRBJ2-1; D is possibly TRBD1 (5 bases). The V gene's germline CDR1 is SEHNR and CDR2 FQNEAQ (reference sequence). The CDR3 is 15 residues long. Deletions cut 7 bases from V and 3 bases from J, with 16 bases between. As DNA, the CDR3 is TGTGCCAGCAAACAGGCGGCCCTAAACTACAATGAGCAGTTCTTC. This sequence encodes CASKQAALNYNEQFF.

The V call is TRBV9, the J call TRBJ2-3; D uncertain. CDR3 length: 15 residues. The ends were cut back, 3 bases at V and 2 bases at J, with 13 bases in the middle. Germline CDR1 is SGDLS and CDR2 is YYNGEE. The CDR3, as DNA: TGTGCCAGCAGCGCTAGGCGTGAGTCCACAGATACGCAGTATTTT. Its translation is CASSARRESTDTQYF.

The rearrangement joins TRBV5-4 to TRBJ2-1, with D tentatively TRBD1 (6 bases). With 3 bases removed from V and 9 bases from J, the gap between germline ends came to 25 bases. Germline assignment: CDR1 SGHNT and CDR2 YYREEE (reference sequence). The CDR3 is 17 residues long. The DNA of the CDR3 is TGTGCCAGCAGCTCACGGACAGCCCGAAACCTATTCGGTGAGCAGTTCTTC. Its protein product is CASSSRTARNLFGEQFF. Combining the CDR3 with reference TRBV5-4 and TRBJ2-1 gives the whole variable domain ETGVTQSPTHLIKTRGQQVTLRCSSQSGHNTVSWYQQALGQGPQFIFQYYREEENGRGNFPPRFSGLQFPNYSSELNVNALELDDSALYLCASSSRTARNLFGEQFFGPGTRLTVL.